Shown below are 26 T cell receptor beta chains from a single sample sequenced in a study of T cell clonotyping in hematopoietic cell transplantation. Data came from immunoSEQ multiplex PCR; TCRdb stores just in-frame clones and leaves some out. In the table there are about 21,000 clones, roughly 90% of which are singletons. Time point noted: recipient sample about 28 days before transplant, after cytoreduction. This material consisted of peripheral blood mononuclear cells, taken before stem cell transplant. All receptors derive from a man younger than 30 with biphenotypic leukemia. Some clones in this sample may be carry-over from other donors' samples.

The chain employs TRBV7-3 and TRBJ2-2; maybe TRBD2 (6 bases). V lost 2 bases and J 1 base, leaving 11 bases between the germline ends. Per germline, CDR1 SGHTA and CDR2 FQGTGA. This CDR3 has 16 residues. In nucleotides, the CDR3 is TGTGCCAGCAGCTTATTGGACGGGGGGAACACCGGGGAGCTGTTTTTT. Residues: CASSLLDGGNTGELFF.

J is TRBJ2-5 and V is TRBV30; D gene ambiguous. Germline lookup yields CDR1 GTSNPN and CDR2 SVGIG (reference sequence). V dropped 1 base and J dropped 0 bases, with 6 bases sitting between them. The CDR3 covers 13 residues. The CDR3 DNA follows: TGTGCCTGGAGTGACGGGTACCAAGAGACCCAGTACTTC. Translation gives CAWSDGYQETQYF.

V gene TRBV11-3 combines with J gene TRBJ1-3, with a tentative D call TRBD1 (5 bases). Germline V gives CDR1 SGHNT, CDR2 YENEEA. The CDR3 runs to 13 residues. The V gene lost 7 bases and the J gene lost 0 bases, with 7 bases spanning the gap. The CDR3 DNA reads as TGTGCCAGCACGACAGACTCTGGAAACACCATATATTTT. Translation: CASTTDSGNTIYF.

The rearrangement joins TRBV5-1 to TRBJ2-5, with 8 positions matching TRBD1. After removal of 2 bases from V and 2 bases from J, the junction contained 5 bases not matched to a gene. Germline-derived CDR1 and CDR2 are SGHRS and YFSETQ. This CDR3 spans 15 amino acids. The DNA of the CDR3 is TGCGCCAGCAGCTTCGGACAGGGTTGGCAAGAGACCCAGTACTTC. It codes for CASSFGQGWQETQYF.

This clone appeared once. This chain joins TRBV6-1 and TRBJ2-5; D gene ambiguous. CDR1 MNHNS and CDR2 SASEGT come from the germline V gene. Trimming removed 3 bases from V and 1 base from J, with 12 bases in between. There are 15 residues in the CDR3. DNA of the CDR3: TGTGCCAGCAGTGAGTTCCCAGCCCTCCAAGAGACCCAGTACTTC. This gives the protein CASSEFPALQETQYF.

The chain employs TRBV27 and TRBJ2-7, with 7 bases matching TRBD1. The CDR3 consists of 14 residues. V trimming: 6 bases; J trimming: 0 bases; junction bases outside the gene matches: 5. The germline V gene has CDR1 MNHEY and CDR2 SMNVEV (reference sequence). This CDR3 reads CASSPGQSSYEQYF. CDR3 DNA sequence: TGTGCCAGCAGCCCGGGACAGAGCTCCTACGAGCAGTACTTC.

The genes are TRBV6-5 and TRBJ2-7; D is unclear. Trimming stripped 0 bases from V and 6 bases from J, with 9 bases between. The germline gives CDR1 MNHEY, CDR2 SVGAGI. This CDR3 comprises 13 residues. The CDR3 bases are TGTGCCAGCAGTTACTCGTGGGTAAGCGAGCAGTACTTC. It specifies CASSYSWVSEQYF.

The V and J genes are TRBV4-2 and TRBJ2-6; 10 positions agree with TRBD2. The CDR3 has 19 residues. Trimming removed 0 bases from V and 3 bases from J; junction bases left unmatched: 8. The germline gives CDR1 LGHNA, CDR2 YNFKEQ. CDR3 sequence: CASSQEGLAGEGGANVLTF. In DNA form, the CDR3 reads TGTGCCAGCAGCCAAGAAGGCCTAGCGGGAGAGGGTGGGGCCAACGTCCTGACTTTC.

The chain is built from TRBV7-8 and TRBJ1-5; no firm D call. The V gene's germline CDR1 is SGHVS and CDR2 FQNEAQ. CDR3 length: 12 amino acids. V gave up 1 base and J gave up 8 bases, with 6 bases separating them. The CDR3 nucleotides read TGTGCCAGCAGCTTAGGAGCGGAGCCCCAGCATTTT. Translating gives CASSLGAEPQHF.

The chain couples TRBV7-9 to TRBJ2-7; 10 bases are a match to TRBD2. The length of the CDR3 is 15 residues. Germline V lookup: CDR1 SEHNR, CDR2 FQNEAQ (reference sequence). V gave up 4 bases and J gave up 5 bases; unmatched junction bases: 8. DNA for the CDR3: TGTGCCAGCAGCTCACGGACTAGCGGACTAAACGAGCAGTACTTC. Translation gives CASSSRTSGLNEQYF.

V gene TRBV29-1 combines with J gene TRBJ2-2; weak D call: TRBD1 (6 bases). Germline lookup yields CDR1 SQVTM and CDR2 ANQGSEA. The CDR3 totals 13 residues. The V end was cut by 7 bases, the J end by 1 base, with 10 bases between. CDR3 nucleotides: TGCAGCGACCAACAGGGGAACACCGGGGAGCTGTTTTTT. This codes for CSDQQGNTGELFF.

V is TRBV2 and J is TRBJ2-7; tentatively, D is TRBD1 (5 bases). The V gene lost 3 bases and the J gene lost 9 bases, with 6 bases spanning the gap. The CDR3 extends over 10 amino acids. Germline CDR1 is SNHLY and CDR2 is FYNNEI. The CDR3 DNA is TGTGCCAGCAGTGACAGGGTGCAGTACTTC. The encoded protein is CASSDRVQYF.

This clone was seen only a few times. The CDR3 sequence: CASGPVGSNQPQHF. The CDR3 nucleotides read TGTGCCAGCGGACCGGTGGGGTCGAATCAGCCCCAGCATTTT. The V and J genes are TRBV2 and TRBJ1-5; D is unresolved. CDR3 length equals 14 residues. Germline V gives CDR1 SNHLY, CDR2 FYNNEI. V was clipped by 8 bases and J by 4 bases, with 15 bases between them.

This clone was seen more than once but under ten times. This chain connects TRBV6-5 to TRBJ2-5, with D uncertain. The V and J ends lost 2 bases and 5 bases respectively, with 18 bases between them. There are 16 residues in the CDR3. Germline V gene lookup returns CDR1 MNHEY and CDR2 SVGAGI. CDR3 in DNA: TGTGCCAGCAGTTACACCGTCGATCCAATCGGGGAGACCCAGTACTTC. It yields the protein CASSYTVDPIGETQYF.

The chain employs TRBV28 and TRBJ2-3; D is possibly TRBD1 or TRBD2 (5 bases each). CDR3 length: 15 amino acids. Per germline, CDR1 MDHEN and CDR2 SYDVKM. Trimming pared 5 bases from V and 5 bases from J, leaving 17 bases between. CDR3 protein: CASSPGRAEIDTQYF. The DNA for the CDR3 is TGTGCCAGCAGTCCGGGGCGGGCTGAGATAGATACGCAGTATTTT.

The genes are TRBV20-1 and TRBJ1-1, with D maybe TRBD1 (5 bases). The V gene's germline CDR1 is DFQATT and CDR2 SNEGSKA (reference sequence). This CDR3 has 11 residues. V was shortened by 3 bases and J by 12 bases, with 14 bases between the two germline ends. The CDR3 is CSARTEGRPFF. CDR3 in DNA: TGCAGTGCTAGGACCGAGGGGCGGCCTTTCTTT.

This chain joins TRBV13 and TRBJ2-7, with TRBD1 identical over 8 bases. This CDR3 spans 14 amino acids. J lost 6 bases, V lost 1 base, and 5 bases had no gene match. Germline V lookup: CDR1 PRHDT, CDR2 FYEKMQ (reference sequence). The CDR3 DNA reads as TGTGCCAGCAGCTTAGAAGGACAGGGTAGCGAGCAGTACTTC. This codes for CASSLEGQGSEQYF.

This clone was counted between two and nine times. V and J are TRBV7-9 and TRBJ1-4; no clear D. V was pared by 1 base and J by 10 bases, with 13 bases between. The CDR3 contains 14 residues. CDR1 and CDR2 (germline): SEHNR, FQNEAQ (reference sequence). CDR3 nucleotide sequence: TGTGCCAGCAGCTTAGAGGGAGTCCTACTAAAACTGTTTTTT. Translated: CASSLEGVLLKLFF. Full variable domain (missing parts from reference TRBV7-9 and TRBJ1-4): DTGVSQNPRHKITKRGQNVTFRCDPISEHNRLYWYRQTLGQGPEFLTYFQNEAQLEKSRLLSDRFSAERPKGSFSTLEIQRTEQGDSAMYLCASSLEGVLLKLFFGSGTQLSVL.

The chain links TRBV11-2 to TRBJ1-5, with D tentatively TRBD1 (6 bases). The CDR3 extends over 15 amino acids. V was shortened by 5 bases and J by 5 bases, with 16 bases between the two germline ends. CDR1 is SGHAT, CDR2 FQNNGV, per germline. CDR3 sequence reads: CASSLHPTGHQPQHF. CDR3 nucleotides: TGTGCCAGCAGCCTACACCCCACAGGGCATCAGCCCCAGCATTTT.

The CDR3 DNA follows: TGCGCCAGCAGCGTTGGGTCCCAGGGGACAAAAGAGACCCAGTACTTC. Protein product: CASSVGSQGTKETQYF. The rearrangement uses TRBV5-1 and TRBJ2-5; D is perhaps TRBD1 (6 bases). The germline V gene encodes CDR1 SGHRS and CDR2 YFSETQ. The CDR3 covers 16 residues. Trimming removed 4 bases from V and 3 bases from J, with 19 bases in between.

This clone came up once. J is TRBJ2-2 and V is TRBV4-2; D remains ambiguous. V lost 2 bases and J lost 6, with 1 base in between. The CDR3 totals 11 residues. Germline V gives CDR1 LGHNA, CDR2 YNFKEQ. CDR3 DNA sequence: TGTGCCAGCAGCCAATCCGGGGAGCTGTTTTTT. It encodes CASSQSGELFF.

In its sample, this clone was seen a few times. The rearrangement links TRBV6-1 to TRBJ2-7, with 7 positions matching TRBD1. The CDR3 totals 14 residues. Unmatched junction bases numbered 6, after V lost 4 bases and J lost 3 bases. CDR1 and CDR2 from the germline V gene are MNHNS and SASEGT. As DNA, the CDR3 is TGTGCCAGCAGTGTCCGGGACAGCCACTACGAGCAGTACTTC. Amino acids: CASSVRDSHYEQYF.

The chain couples TRBV5-1 to TRBJ2-2, with 11 bases matching TRBD2. V gave up 1 base and J gave up 2 bases; unmatched junction bases: 7. Germline V gene data show CDR1 as SGHRS and CDR2 as YFSETQ. The CDR3 contains 18 residues. CDR3 protein: CASSLTWGLAVNTGELFF. CDR3 DNA: TGCGCCAGCAGCTTGACCTGGGGACTAGCGGTAAACACCGGGGAGCTGTTTTTT. Complete variable domain (other parts from reference TRBV5-1 and TRBJ2-2): KAGVTQTPRYLIKTRGQQVTLSCSPISGHRSVSWYQQTPGQGLQFLFEYFSETQRNKGNFPGRFSGRQFSNSRSEMNVSTLELGDSALYLCASSLTWGLAVNTGELFFGEGSRLTVL.

V usage is TRBV5-1 and J usage is TRBJ2-2; the match to TRBD1 covers 7 bases. This CDR3 is built from 13 residues. The germline gives CDR1 SGHRS, CDR2 YFSETQ. Losses at the gene ends were 5 bases for V and 6 bases for J; bases not matched to a gene: 4. The CDR3 loop reads CASSVQGSGELFF. In DNA, the CDR3 is TGCGCCAGCAGTGTACAGGGGTCCGGGGAGCTGTTTTTT.

Of note for this clone: At one of its ends the junction is not consistent with the germline gene, which may arise from a read error. This chain uses TRBV7-7 with TRBJ2-2, with D perhaps matching TRBD2 (5 bases). Germline assignment: CDR1 SSHAT and CDR2 FNYEAQ (reference sequence). CDR3 length equals 14 residues. The CDR3 bases are TGTGCTAGCAGCTATCTCCGGGAAACCGGGGAGCTGTTTTTT. Residues: CASSYLRETGELFF.

The chain recombines TRBV6-1 with TRBJ2-7; D is undetermined. The CDR3 has 14 amino acids. The germline CDR1 and CDR2 sequences are MNHNS and SASEGT. V gave up 0 bases and J gave up 3 bases, with 9 bases separating them. Here the CDR3 reads CASSEAGGIYEQYF. CDR3 in DNA: TGTGCCAGCAGTGAAGCGGGCGGTATCTACGAGCAGTACTTC.